These T cell receptor beta chains were read from a single sample in a study of chemoradiotherapy in HPV16-positive cancers. Profiling relied on immunoSEQ multiplex PCR, and the TCRdb table lists in-frame clones only, not all of them. Of approximately 8,000 clones in the sample, about 67% were seen once. The specimen was taken from a patient who underwent chemoradiotherapy. These receptors were obtained from a human donor with HPV-associated anogenital cancer. Both conserved end residues are part of each CDR3. D genes are given only for firm matches. Not all rows give a size; the values are once, few, many and, for expanded clones, a class.

abundance: large
v_gene: TRBV5-6
d_gene: TRBD1
j_gene: TRBJ1-1
CDR3nt: TGTGCCAGCAGCACCTTCGGGACAGGGGGCAGGACTGAAGCTTTCTTT
CDR3aa: CASSTFGTGGRTEAFF

abundance: few
v_gene: TRBV4-3
d_gene: TRBD1
j_gene: TRBJ2-5
CDR3nt: TGCGCCAGCAGCCCGGACAGGGGAGGGAGCCAAGAGACCCAGTACTTC
CDR3aa: CASSPDRGGSQETQYF

abundance: NA
v_gene: TRBV7-3
d_gene: NA
j_gene: TRBJ1-1
CDR3nt: TGTGCCAGCAGCCCGAATCCTCATGAAACTGAAGCTTTCTTT
CDR3aa: CASSPNPHETEAFF

abundance: few
v_gene: TRBV7-2
d_gene: NA
j_gene: TRBJ1-1
CDR3nt: TGTGCCAGCAGCTTCGAGGGACTGAACACTGAAGCTTTCTTT
CDR3aa: CASSFEGLNTEAFF

abundance: NA
v_gene: TRBV7-2
d_gene: NA
j_gene: TRBJ1-1
CDR3nt: TGTGCCAGCAGCTTAAGAAGGGACACTGAAGCTTTCTTT
CDR3aa: CASSLRRDTEAFF

abundance: NA
v_gene: TRBV4-3
d_gene: TRBD2
j_gene: TRBJ2-4
CDR3nt: TGCGCCAGCAGCCGCAGCGGGAGAGAAAACATTCAGTACTTC
CDR3aa: CASSRSGRENIQYF

abundance: NA
v_gene: TRBV5-6
d_gene: NA
j_gene: TRBJ1-3
CDR3nt: TGTGCCAGCAGCTTGGTGGGGACATCTGGAAACACCATATATTTT
CDR3aa: CASSLVGTSGNTIYF

abundance: NA
v_gene: TRBV6-6
d_gene: TRBD1
j_gene: TRBJ1-3
CDR3nt: TGTGCCAGCAGACCACAGGGGAAGGGAACTGGAAACACCATATATTTT
CDR3aa: CASRPQGKGTGNTIYF

abundance: NA
v_gene: TRBV9
d_gene: NA
j_gene: TRBJ2-1
CDR3nt: TGTGCCAGCAGCGTCGCTCTCGGGACGGACGAATACAATGAGCAGTTCTTC
CDR3aa: CASSVALGTDEYNEQFF

abundance: NA
v_gene: TRBV27
d_gene: NA
j_gene: TRBJ1-2
CDR3nt: TGTGCCAGCAGTGGGGGATATCTGGAAGAGGATGGCTACACCTTC
CDR3aa: CASSGGYLEEDGYTF

abundance: NA
v_gene: TRBV11-3
d_gene: NA
j_gene: TRBJ2-5
CDR3nt: TGTGCCAGCAGCTTCGGACAGAACCAAGAGACCCAGTACTTC
CDR3aa: CASSFGQNQETQYF

abundance: few
v_gene: TRBV14
d_gene: NA
j_gene: TRBJ2-7
CDR3nt: TGTGCCAGCAGCCCTATTTCCGGGCTTAGTAAGTTC
CDR3aa: CASSPISGLSKF

abundance: NA
v_gene: TRBV4-3
d_gene: NA
j_gene: TRBJ2-6
CDR3nt: TGCGCCAGCAGCCAAGATCGGGGCCTGGGGGCCAACGTCCTGACTTTC
CDR3aa: CASSQDRGLGANVLTF

abundance: few
v_gene: TRBV21-1
d_gene: NA
j_gene: TRBJ1-2
CDR3nt: TGTGCCAGCAGCAAAGCGCGGGGCCCCGATAACTATGGCTACACCTTC
CDR3aa: CASSKARGPDNYGYTF

abundance: NA
v_gene: TRBV23-1
d_gene: NA
j_gene: TRBJ1-5
CDR3nt: TGCGCCAGCAGTCGGATGAGGCAGCCCCAGCATTTT
CDR3aa: CASSRMRQPQHF

abundance: few
v_gene: TRBV19
d_gene: NA
j_gene: TRBJ1-5
CDR3nt: TGTGCCAGTAACTACAGACTTTATAGCAATCAGCCCCAGCATTTT
CDR3aa: CASNYRLYSNQPQHF

abundance: few
v_gene: TRBV27
d_gene: NA
j_gene: TRBJ2-2
CDR3nt: TGTGCCAGCAGAACCATAGGGTATCGTGTAACCGGGGAGCTGTTTTTT
CDR3aa: CASRTIGYRVTGELFF

abundance: NA
v_gene: TRBV4-1
d_gene: NA
j_gene: TRBJ2-7
CDR3nt: TGCGCCAGCAGCCAAGTTAAGGTGTCTACCTACGAGCAGTACTTC
CDR3aa: CASSQVKVSTYEQYF

abundance: NA
v_gene: TRBV6-8
d_gene: NA
j_gene: TRBJ1-1
CDR3nt: TGTGCCAGCAGTTACGCAGGGGAACTCACTGAAGCTTTCTTT
CDR3aa: CASSYAGELTEAFF

abundance: NA
v_gene: TRBV4-3
d_gene: NA
j_gene: TRBJ1-5
CDR3nt: TGCGCCAGCAGCCAAGTACGAGGGTACAATCAGCCCCAGCATTTT
CDR3aa: CASSQVRGYNQPQHF

abundance: NA
v_gene: TRBV5-4
d_gene: NA
j_gene: TRBJ2-5
CDR3nt: TGTGCCAGCAGCCCAGTGTCATGGGCGACGAGAGAGACCCAGTACTTC
CDR3aa: CASSPVSWATRETQYF

abundance: NA
v_gene: TRBV6-6
d_gene: NA
j_gene: TRBJ1-6
CDR3nt: TGTGCCAGCAGTTACTCGAACAGTGCTTCACCCCTCCACTTT
CDR3aa: CASSYSNSASPLHF

abundance: NA
v_gene: TRBV7-8
d_gene: NA
j_gene: TRBJ1-1
CDR3nt: TGTGCCAGCAGCCAGAAACAGGGTGGGGGCAAGAACACTGAAGCTTTCTTT
CDR3aa: CASSQKQGGGKNTEAFF

abundance: NA
v_gene: TRBV5-1
d_gene: NA
j_gene: TRBJ2-5
CDR3nt: TGCGCCAGCAGCCCACCCGGCCGGGAAGAGACCCAGTACTTC
CDR3aa: CASSPPGREETQYF

abundance: few
v_gene: TRBV4-3
d_gene: NA
j_gene: TRBJ2-2
CDR3nt: TGCGCCAGCAGCCCCCAAGGCGGTGTGGGAGTTTCCGGGGAGCTGTTTTTT
CDR3aa: CASSPQGGVGVSGELFF

abundance: few
v_gene: TRBV5-1
d_gene: NA
j_gene: TRBJ2-3
CDR3nt: TGCGCCAGCAGCTTGGATGTGGTAATGGAAATCACAGATACGCAGTATTTT
CDR3aa: CASSLDVVMEITDTQYF

abundance: NA
v_gene: TRBV28
d_gene: NA
j_gene: TRBJ2-2
CDR3nt: TGTGCCAGCAGGTTGGACAGCCGGACCGGGGAGCTGTTTTTT
CDR3aa: CASRLDSRTGELFF

abundance: once
v_gene: TRBV19
d_gene: TRBD1
j_gene: TRBJ1-2
CDR3nt: TGTGCCAGTAGCCACGGACAGGGGTTTAACTATGGCTACACCTTC
CDR3aa: CASSHGQGFNYGYTF